This TCR beta chain was obtained from a study of cytomegalovirus exposure and HLA in healthy donors. PCR involved 60 Vbeta and 13 Jbeta primers. The assay was immunoSEQ multiplex PCR, and TCRdb's table has in-frame clones only and misses some. The sample lists under 200,000 clones, around 78% occurring once. CDR3 size: 14 residues. Trimming shortened V by 4 bases and J by 2 bases, and 11 bases separated the two germline ends. Germline-derived CDR1 and CDR2 are SGHTA and FQGNSA. Turning to this clone: Its antigen is currently unknown.

Broader study findings: Later analysis associated a missense DCLRE1C variant with TCR beta V- and J-gene trimming. Other equally common chains were less clonally expanded than HLA-associated TCR beta chains, a later analysis showed.

The clonotype comes from a woman between 45 and 60 years old in good health and CMV-seropositive. Specimen: PBMCs. The rearrangement links TRBV7-2 to TRBJ1-2; D call uncertain. The CDR3 DNA sequence: TGTGCCAGCAGCTATAATTGGCAAAACTATGGCTACACCTTC. Translated, it gives CASSYNWQNYGYTF.